These T cell receptor beta chains were read from a single sample in a study of blood T cell repertoires in COVID-19. The method was immunoSEQ multiplex PCR; TCRdb's version includes in-frame clones alone and lacks a portion of them. Found here are 35,000 to 45,000 clones, about 70% of them singletons; the top ten hold roughly 8.7%. Sequenced: peripheral blood. These receptors originate from a man between 70 and 80 years old with active or convalescent COVID-19. Each CDR3 is given with its conserved first and last residue. Each record gives: V gene, J gene, CDR3 protein.

v_gene: TRBV11-2; j_gene: TRBJ1-6; CDR3aa: CASSLGGGGLLHF
v_gene: TRBV6-1; j_gene: TRBJ1-1; CDR3aa: CASSEGMNTEAFF
v_gene: TRBV2; j_gene: TRBJ2-5; CDR3aa: CASSESVIAEGETQYF
v_gene: TRBV15; j_gene: TRBJ2-1; CDR3aa: CATSSPLGGNEQFF
v_gene: TRBV2; j_gene: TRBJ1-2; CDR3aa: CASSSNPPQGGGYTF
v_gene: TRBV11-3; j_gene: TRBJ1-2; CDR3aa: CASSFPGKTDYTF
v_gene: TRBV4-2; j_gene: TRBJ2-1; CDR3aa: CASSQEGAAEQFF
v_gene: TRBV3-1/TRBV3-2; j_gene: TRBJ2-3; CDR3aa: CASSPPSTSGDTQYF
v_gene: TRBV3-1/TRBV3-2; j_gene: TRBJ1-1; CDR3aa: CASSQAGEAFF
v_gene: TRBV7-8; j_gene: TRBJ1-2; CDR3aa: CASRPSGNHGYTF
v_gene: TRBV28; j_gene: TRBJ2-1; CDR3aa: CASSFGQRGNEQFF
v_gene: TRBV5-6; j_gene: TRBJ1-5; CDR3aa: CASSHRGYQPQHF
v_gene: TRBV7-6; j_gene: TRBJ1-6; CDR3aa: CASSLTGGGTDLSSYNSPLHF
v_gene: TRBV13; j_gene: TRBJ1-2; CDR3aa: CASSFSVDPERDYGYTF
v_gene: TRBV29-1; j_gene: TRBJ2-7; CDR3aa: CSVLGTSGGLSYEQYF
v_gene: TRBV19; j_gene: TRBJ2-3; CDR3aa: CASNPSGTDTQYF
v_gene: TRBV11-2; j_gene: TRBJ2-7; CDR3aa: CASSLDQGAQYF
v_gene: TRBV28; j_gene: TRBJ1-2; CDR3aa: CASSRGQGGYTF
v_gene: TRBV9; j_gene: TRBJ2-2; CDR3aa: CASSVDYLTGELFF
v_gene: TRBV28; j_gene: TRBJ1-2; CDR3aa: CASSSPGEKGDYGYTF